The source of this T cell receptor (beta chain) is a study of T cells in Graves' hyperthyroidism and ophthalmopathy. Clinicians diagnosed patients from clinical symptoms, serum thyroxine and TRAb, thyroid ultrasound and orbital computed tomography. CDR1 GTSNPN and CDR2 SVGIG come from the germline V gene (reference sequence). The CDR3 length is 16 residues. V gave up 0 bases and J gave up 1 base; unmatched junction bases: 4. Authors of the study amplified TCR beta CDR3 regions from RNA transcripts. HTBI primers were used for first-round RT-PCR of the TCR CDR3. TCRdb redid the calling of the multiplex PCR reads with MiXCR, one entry per CDR3 protein. Of about 420,000 distinct CDR3 sequences in the sample, roughly an eighth were seen once.

This TCR was recovered from a woman aged 18-29 years with Graves' hyperthyroidism. Sequenced sample: blood. The chain couples TRBV30 to TRBJ2-3; 10 bases map to TRBD2. CDR3 coding DNA: TGTGCCTGGAGTGTGGGGCTAGCGGGAGGCACAGATACGCAGTATTTT. This sequence encodes CAWSVGLAGGTDTQYF.